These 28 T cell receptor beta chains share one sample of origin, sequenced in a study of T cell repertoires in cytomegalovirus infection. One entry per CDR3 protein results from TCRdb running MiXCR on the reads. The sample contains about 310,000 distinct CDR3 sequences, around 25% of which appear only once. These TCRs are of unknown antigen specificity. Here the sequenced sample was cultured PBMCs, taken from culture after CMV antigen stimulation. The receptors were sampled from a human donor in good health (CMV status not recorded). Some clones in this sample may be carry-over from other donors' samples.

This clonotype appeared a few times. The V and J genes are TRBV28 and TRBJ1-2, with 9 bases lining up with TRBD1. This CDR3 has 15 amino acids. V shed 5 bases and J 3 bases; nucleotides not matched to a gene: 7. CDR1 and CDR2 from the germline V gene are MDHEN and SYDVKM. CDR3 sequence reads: CASSPTGGLDYGYTF. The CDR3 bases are TGTGCCAGCAGTCCTACAGGGGGCTTGGACTATGGCTACACCTTC.

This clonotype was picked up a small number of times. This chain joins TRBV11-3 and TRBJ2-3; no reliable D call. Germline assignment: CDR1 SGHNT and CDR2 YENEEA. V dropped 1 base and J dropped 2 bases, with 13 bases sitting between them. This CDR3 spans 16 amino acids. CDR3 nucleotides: TGTGCCAGCAGCTTAGGTTCAGGCGCCTTCACAGATACGCAGTATTTT. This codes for CASSLGSGAFTDTQYF.

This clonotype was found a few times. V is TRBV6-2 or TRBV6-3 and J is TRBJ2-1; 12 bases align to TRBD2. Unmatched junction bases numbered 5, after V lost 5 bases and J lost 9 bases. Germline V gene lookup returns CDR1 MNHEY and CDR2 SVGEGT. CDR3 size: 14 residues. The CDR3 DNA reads TGTGCCAGCAGTCCCCTACTAGCGGGAGGTGAGCAGTTCTTC. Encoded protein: CASSPLLAGGEQFF.

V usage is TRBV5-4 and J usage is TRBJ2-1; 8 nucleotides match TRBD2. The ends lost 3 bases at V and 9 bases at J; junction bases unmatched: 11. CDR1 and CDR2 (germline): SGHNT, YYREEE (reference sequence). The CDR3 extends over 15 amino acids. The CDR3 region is CASSSPNSGKVEQFF. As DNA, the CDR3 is TGTGCCAGCAGCTCGCCCAATAGCGGGAAAGTTGAGCAGTTCTTC.

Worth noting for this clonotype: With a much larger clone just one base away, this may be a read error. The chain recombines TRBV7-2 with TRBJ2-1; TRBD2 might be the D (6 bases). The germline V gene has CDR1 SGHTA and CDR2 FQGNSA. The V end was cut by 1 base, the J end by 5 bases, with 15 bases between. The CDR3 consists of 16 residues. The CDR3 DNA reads TGTGCCAGCAGCTTAGTGGCGAGAGGCGGGAACAATGAGCAGTTCTTC. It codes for CASSLVARGGNNEQFF.

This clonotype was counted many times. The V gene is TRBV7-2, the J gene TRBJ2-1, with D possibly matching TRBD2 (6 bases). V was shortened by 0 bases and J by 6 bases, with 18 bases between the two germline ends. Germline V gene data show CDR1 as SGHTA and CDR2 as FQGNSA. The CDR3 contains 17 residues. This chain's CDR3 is CASSLALTLDGSNEQFF. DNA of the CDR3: TGTGCCAGCAGCTTAGCGCTAACGCTAGACGGGAGCAATGAGCAGTTCTTC.

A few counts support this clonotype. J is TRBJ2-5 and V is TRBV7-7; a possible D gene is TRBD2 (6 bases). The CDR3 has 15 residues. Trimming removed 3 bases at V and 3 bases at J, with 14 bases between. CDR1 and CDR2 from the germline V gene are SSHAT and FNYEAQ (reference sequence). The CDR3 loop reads CASSLGRDFKETQYF. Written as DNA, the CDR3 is TGTGCCAGCAGCTTGGGCCGGGACTTTAAAGAGACCCAGTACTTC.

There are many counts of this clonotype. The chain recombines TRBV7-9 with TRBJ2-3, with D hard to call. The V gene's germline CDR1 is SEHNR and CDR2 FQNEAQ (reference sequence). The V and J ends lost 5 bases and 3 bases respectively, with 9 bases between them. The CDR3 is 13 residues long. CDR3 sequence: CASSPASTDTQYF. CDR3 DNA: TGTGCCAGCAGCCCAGCGAGTACAGATACGCAGTATTTT.

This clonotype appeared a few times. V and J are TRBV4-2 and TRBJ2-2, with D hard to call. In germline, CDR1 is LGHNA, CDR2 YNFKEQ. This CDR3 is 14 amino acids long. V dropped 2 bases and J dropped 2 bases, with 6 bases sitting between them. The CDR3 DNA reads TGTGCCAGCAGCCAACTAACAAACACCGGGGAGCTGTTTTTT. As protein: CASSQLTNTGELFF.

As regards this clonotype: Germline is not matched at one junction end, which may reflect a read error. CDR3 in DNA: TGTGCCAGCAGCGTATCGGGGATGAACACTGAAGCTTACTTT. Its protein product is CASSVSGMNTEAYF. The rearrangement links TRBV7-2 to TRBJ1-1; no clear D gene. The CDR3 runs 14 residues. Per the germline V gene, CDR1 is SGHTA and CDR2 is FQGNSA.

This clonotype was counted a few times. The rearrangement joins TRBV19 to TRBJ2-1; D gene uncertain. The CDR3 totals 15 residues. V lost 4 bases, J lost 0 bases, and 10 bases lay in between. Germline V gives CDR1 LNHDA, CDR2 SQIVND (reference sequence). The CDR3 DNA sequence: TGTGCCAGTAGTAAGGACCGGAGCTCCTACAATGAGCAGTTCTTC. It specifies CASSKDRSSYNEQFF.

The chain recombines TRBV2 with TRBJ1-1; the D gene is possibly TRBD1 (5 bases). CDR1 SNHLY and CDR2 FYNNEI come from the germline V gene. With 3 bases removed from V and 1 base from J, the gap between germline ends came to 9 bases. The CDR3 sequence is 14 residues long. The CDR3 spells CASSEEGRNTEAFF. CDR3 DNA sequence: TGTGCCAGCAGTGAGGAGGGGCGGAACACTGAAGCTTTCTTT. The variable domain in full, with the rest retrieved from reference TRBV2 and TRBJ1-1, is EPEVTQTPSHQVTQMGQEVILRCVPISNHLYFYWYRQILGQKVEFLVSFYNNEISEKSEIFDDQFSVERPDGSNFTLKIRSTKLEDSAMYFCASSEEGRNTEAFFGQGTRLTVV.

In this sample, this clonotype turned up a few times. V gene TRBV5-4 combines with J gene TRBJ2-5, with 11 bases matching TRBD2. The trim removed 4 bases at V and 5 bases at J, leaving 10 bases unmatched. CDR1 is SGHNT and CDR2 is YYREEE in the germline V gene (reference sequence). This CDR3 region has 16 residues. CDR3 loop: CASSRGGLAVGETQYF. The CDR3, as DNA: TGTGCCAGCAGCCGAGGGGGACTAGCGGTAGGGGAGACCCAGTACTTC.

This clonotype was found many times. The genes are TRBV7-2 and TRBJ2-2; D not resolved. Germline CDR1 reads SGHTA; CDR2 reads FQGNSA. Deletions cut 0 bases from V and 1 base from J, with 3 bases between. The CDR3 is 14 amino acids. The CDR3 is CASSLAVNTGELFF. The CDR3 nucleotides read TGTGCCAGCAGCTTAGCCGTGAACACCGGGGAGCTGTTTTTT.

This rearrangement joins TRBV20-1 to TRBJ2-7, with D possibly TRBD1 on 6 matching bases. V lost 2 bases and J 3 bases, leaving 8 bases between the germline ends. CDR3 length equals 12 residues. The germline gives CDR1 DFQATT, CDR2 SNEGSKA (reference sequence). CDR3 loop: CSARTGNYEQYF. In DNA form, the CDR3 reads TGCAGTGCTAGAACAGGGAACTACGAGCAGTACTTC.

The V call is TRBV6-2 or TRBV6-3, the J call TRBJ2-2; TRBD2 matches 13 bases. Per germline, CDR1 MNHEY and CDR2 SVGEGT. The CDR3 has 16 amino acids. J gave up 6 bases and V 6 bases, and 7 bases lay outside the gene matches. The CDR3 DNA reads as TGTGCCAGCAGCCCAACTAGCGGGAGGGCCGCCGGGGAGCTGTTTTTT. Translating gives CASSPTSGRAAGELFF.

The CDR3, as DNA: TGTGCCAGCAGTCGCCTACAGGGGAATGAAAATTCACCCCTCCACTTT. Protein sequence: CASSRLQGNENSPLHF. V usage is TRBV6-1 and J usage is TRBJ1-6; 7 bases are shared with TRBD1. With 5 bases clipped from V and 7 bases from J, the junction kept 11 bases outside the gene matches. The CDR3 extends over 16 amino acids. Germline V gene sequence: CDR1 MNHNS, CDR2 SASEGT.

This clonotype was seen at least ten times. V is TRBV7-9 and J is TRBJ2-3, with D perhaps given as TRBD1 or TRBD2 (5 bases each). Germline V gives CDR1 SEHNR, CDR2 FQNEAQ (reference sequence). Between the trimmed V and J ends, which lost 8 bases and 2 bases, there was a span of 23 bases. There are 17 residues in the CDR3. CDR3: CASGPRGPGRNTDTQYF. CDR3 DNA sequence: TGTGCCAGCGGCCCAAGGGGTCCGGGAAGAAACACAGATACGCAGTATTTT.

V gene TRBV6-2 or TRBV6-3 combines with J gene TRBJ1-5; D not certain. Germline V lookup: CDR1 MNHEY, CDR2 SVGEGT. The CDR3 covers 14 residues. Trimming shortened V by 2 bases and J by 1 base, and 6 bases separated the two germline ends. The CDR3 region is CASSYVDSNQPQHF. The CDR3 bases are TGTGCCAGCAGTTACGTGGACAGCAATCAGCCCCAGCATTTT.

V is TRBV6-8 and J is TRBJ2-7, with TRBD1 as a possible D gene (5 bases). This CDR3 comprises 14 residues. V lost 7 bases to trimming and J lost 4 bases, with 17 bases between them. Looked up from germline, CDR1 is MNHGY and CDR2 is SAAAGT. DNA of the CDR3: TGTGCCAGCAACGATAAAGGACGGACATACGAGCAGTACGTC. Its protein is CASNDKGRTYEQYV.

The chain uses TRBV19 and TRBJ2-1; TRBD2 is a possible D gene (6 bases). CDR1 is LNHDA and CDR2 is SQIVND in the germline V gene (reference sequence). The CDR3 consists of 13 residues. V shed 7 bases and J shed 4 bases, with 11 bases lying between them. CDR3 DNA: TGTGCCAGTAAGAGCGGGTTGTACAATGAGCAGTTCTTC. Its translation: CASKSGLYNEQFF.

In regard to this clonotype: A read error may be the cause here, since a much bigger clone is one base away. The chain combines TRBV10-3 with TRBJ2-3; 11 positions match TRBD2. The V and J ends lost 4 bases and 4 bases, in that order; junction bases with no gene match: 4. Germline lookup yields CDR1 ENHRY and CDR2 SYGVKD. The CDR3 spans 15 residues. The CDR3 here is CAISGLAGLADTQYF. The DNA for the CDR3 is TGTGCCATCAGTGGACTAGCGGGGCTCGCAGATACGCAGTATTTT.

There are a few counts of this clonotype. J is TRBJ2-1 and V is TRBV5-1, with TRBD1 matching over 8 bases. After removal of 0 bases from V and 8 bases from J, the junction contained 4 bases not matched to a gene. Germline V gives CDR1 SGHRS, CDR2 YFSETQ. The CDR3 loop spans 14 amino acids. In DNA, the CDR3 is TGCGCCAGCAGCTTGGGGACAGGGTATCATGAGCAGTTCTTC. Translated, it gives CASSLGTGYHEQFF. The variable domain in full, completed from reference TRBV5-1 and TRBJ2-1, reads KAGVTQTPRYLIKTRGQQVTLSCSPISGHRSVSWYQQTPGQGLQFLFEYFSETQRNKGNFPGRFSGRQFSNSRSEMNVSTLELGDSALYLCASSLGTGYHEQFFGPGTRLTVL.

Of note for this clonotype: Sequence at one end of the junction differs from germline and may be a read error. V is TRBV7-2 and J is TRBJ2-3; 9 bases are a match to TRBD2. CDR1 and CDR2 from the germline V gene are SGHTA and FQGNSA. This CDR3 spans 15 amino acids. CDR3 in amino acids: CASSVQTSGTDTQCF. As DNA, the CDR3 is TGTGCCAGCAGCGTCCAGACTAGCGGCACAGATACGCAGTGTTTT.

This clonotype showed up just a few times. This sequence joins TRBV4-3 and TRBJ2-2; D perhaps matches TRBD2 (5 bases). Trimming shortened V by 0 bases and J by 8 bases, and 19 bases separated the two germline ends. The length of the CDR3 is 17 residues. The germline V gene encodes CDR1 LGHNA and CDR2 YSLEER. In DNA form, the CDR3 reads TGCGCCAGCAGCCAAGATCACACGCGGGCGGTCGGAGGGGAGCTGTTTTTT. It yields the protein CASSQDHTRAVGGELFF.

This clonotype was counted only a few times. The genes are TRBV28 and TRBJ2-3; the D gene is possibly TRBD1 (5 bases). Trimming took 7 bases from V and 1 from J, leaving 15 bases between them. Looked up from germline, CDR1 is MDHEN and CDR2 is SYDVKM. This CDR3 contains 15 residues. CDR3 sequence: CASILAIGGTDTQYF. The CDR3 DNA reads TGTGCCAGCATTCTTGCCATAGGGGGCACAGATACGCAGTATTTT. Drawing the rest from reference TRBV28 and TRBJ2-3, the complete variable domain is DVKVTQSSRYLVKRTGEKVFLECVQDMDHENMFWYRQDPGLGLRLIYFSYDVKMKEKGDIPEGYSVSREKKERFSLILESASTNQTSMYLCASILAIGGTDTQYFGPGTRLTVL.

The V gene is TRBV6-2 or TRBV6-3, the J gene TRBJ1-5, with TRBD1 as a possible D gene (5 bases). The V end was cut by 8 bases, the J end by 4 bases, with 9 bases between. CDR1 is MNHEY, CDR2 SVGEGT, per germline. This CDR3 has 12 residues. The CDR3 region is CASGDSNQPQHF. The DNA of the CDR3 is TGTGCCAGCGGAGACAGTAATCAGCCCCAGCATTTT.

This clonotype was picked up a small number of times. In nucleotides, the CDR3 is TGCGCCAGCAGCCAGACCGGGACAGGGGGCGCTTCACCCCTCCACTTT. Protein sequence: CASSQTGTGGASPLHF. The chain links TRBV4-1 to TRBJ1-6, with 12 nucleotides matching TRBD1. V was clipped by 3 bases and J by 9 bases; unmatched bases: 6. The CDR3 has 16 amino acids. Looked up from germline, CDR1 is MGHRA and CDR2 is YSYEKL.